These 9 T cell receptor beta chains were all obtained from the same sample, sequenced in a study of blood T cell repertoires in COVID-19. The table came from immunoSEQ multiplex PCR; TCRdb's copy has only in-frame clones and leaves some out. This sample has 23,000 or so clones, with about nine tenths found just once. Input material: peripheral blood. The receptor source for this set is a woman aged 70 to 79 with active COVID-19.

The V gene is TRBV30, the J gene TRBJ2-3; no clear D gene. Germline V gene sequence: CDR1 GTSNPN, CDR2 SVGIG (reference sequence). The V and J ends lost 0 bases and 4 bases respectively, with 8 bases between them. The CDR3 has 13 amino acids. In DNA form, the CDR3 reads TGTGCCTGGAGTGTAAGTCGGGCAGATACGCAGTATTTT. Translation: CAWSVSRADTQYF.

The chain combines TRBV27 with TRBJ2-1, with TRBD2 matching 8 bases. The length of the CDR3 is 15 residues. Germline CDR1 reads MNHEY; CDR2 reads SMNVEV (reference sequence). V lost 6 bases to trimming and J lost 7 bases; unmatched junction nucleotides: 11. The CDR3 region is CASSFLSGLGNEQFF. The DNA of the CDR3 is TGTGCCAGCAGCTTTCTTTCGGGACTAGGGAATGAGCAGTTCTTC.

V gene TRBV18 combines with J gene TRBJ2-1; TRBD1 aligns across 9 bases. This CDR3 region has 15 residues. Germline-derived CDR1 and CDR2 are KGHSH and LQKENI. With V trimmed by 6 bases and J by 8 bases, 11 bases remained unmatched. The CDR3 nucleotides read TGTGCCAGCTCCCCCCCGGGACAGGGTGGCGATGAGCAGTTCTTC. Translation gives CASSPPGQGGDEQFF.

The rearrangement links TRBV19 to TRBJ2-1; TRBD1 agrees at 8 bases. Germline trimming cut 4 bases from V and 0 bases from J; bases unmatched to any gene: 5. The V gene's germline CDR1 is LNHDA and CDR2 SQIVND (reference sequence). The CDR3 loop spans 16 amino acids. The DNA for the CDR3 is TGTGCCAGTAGTAGATGGACAGGGCGCTCCTACAATGAGCAGTTCTTC. Residues: CASSRWTGRSYNEQFF.

The V call is TRBV5-8, the J call TRBJ1-3, with TRBD1 as a possible D gene (5 bases). V gave up 0 bases and J gave up 4 bases, with 14 bases separating them. The CDR3 runs to 16 residues. Looked up from germline, CDR1 is SGHTS and CDR2 is YDEGEE. CDR3 in DNA: TGTGCCAGCAGCTTGGTGGCAGGGCCCAGCGGAAACACCATATATTTT. It codes for CASSLVAGPSGNTIYF.

This clone has a single count. This chain joins TRBV7-3 and TRBJ1-1; no definite D call. Germline V gene data show CDR1 as SGHTA and CDR2 as FQGTGA. The CDR3 is 13 residues long. The V end was cut by 4 bases, the J end by 0 bases, with 6 bases between. CDR3 bases: TGTGCCAGCAGCTCGCGGATGAACACTGAAGCTTTCTTT. Protein product: CASSSRMNTEAFF. Based on the CDR3 plus reference TRBV7-3 and TRBJ1-1, the full variable domain is GAGVSQTPSNKVTEKGKYVELRCDPISGHTALYWYRQSLGQGPEFLIYFQGTGAADDSGLPNDRFFAVRPEGSVSTLKIQRTERGDSAVYLCASSSRMNTEAFFGQGTRLTVV.

The chain carries TRBV5-6 and TRBJ1-6, with 12 positions matching TRBD1. There are 18 residues in the CDR3. V lost 1 base to trimming and J lost 7 bases; unmatched junction nucleotides: 9. Germline CDR1 and CDR2: SGHDT and YYEEEE. CDR3 nucleotides: TGTGCCAGCAGCTTGTGGGGACAGGGGGCTGTTCGAAATTCACCCCTCCACTTT. Translation gives CASSLWGQGAVRNSPLHF.

The genes are TRBV6-5 and TRBJ1-2, with D perhaps matching TRBD1 (6 bases). Per germline, CDR1 MNHEY and CDR2 SVGAGI. Trimming pared 6 bases from V and 8 bases from J, leaving 13 bases between. The CDR3 consists of 12 residues. CDR3 in amino acids: CASSTGIRGYTF. DNA of the CDR3: TGTGCCAGCAGCACAGGGATCCGCGGCTACACCTTC.

J is TRBJ2-7 and V is TRBV19, with 8 positions matching TRBD2. V dropped 5 bases and J dropped 4; count of bases not matched to a gene: 4. Germline-derived CDR1 and CDR2 are LNHDA and SQIVND (reference sequence). CDR3 size: 13 residues. The DNA of the CDR3 is TGTGCCAGTAGTCGCGGGGGGAAATACGAGCAGTACTTC. Its protein product is CASSRGGKYEQYF.